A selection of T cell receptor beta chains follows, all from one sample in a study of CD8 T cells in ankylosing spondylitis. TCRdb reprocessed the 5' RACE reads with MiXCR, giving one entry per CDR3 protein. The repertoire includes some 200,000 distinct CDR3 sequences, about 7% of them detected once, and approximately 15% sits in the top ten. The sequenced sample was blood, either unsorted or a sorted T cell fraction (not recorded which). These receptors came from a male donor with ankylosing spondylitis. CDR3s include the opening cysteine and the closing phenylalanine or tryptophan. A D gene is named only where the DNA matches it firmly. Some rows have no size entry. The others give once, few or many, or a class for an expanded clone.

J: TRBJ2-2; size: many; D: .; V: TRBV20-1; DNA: TGCAGTGCTAGACGCCAGACAGGTTTCGGGGAGCTGTTTTTT; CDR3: CSARRQTGFGELFF
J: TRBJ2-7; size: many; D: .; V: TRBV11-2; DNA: TGTGCCAGCAGCTTATCTGGGACAATCTTTGGCGAGCAGTACTTC; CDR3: CASSLSGTIFGEQYF
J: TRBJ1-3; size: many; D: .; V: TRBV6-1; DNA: TGTGCCAGCAGACGTACGGGTTGGTCGGGAAACACCATATATTTT; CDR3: CASRRTGWSGNTIYF
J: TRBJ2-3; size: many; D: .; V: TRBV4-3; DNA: TGTGCCAGCAGTCCCACAGGGACAGATACGCAGTATTTT; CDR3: CASSPTGTDTQYF
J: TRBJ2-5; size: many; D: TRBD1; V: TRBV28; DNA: TGTGCCAGCAGTTTACCGATAACAGGGGTAGAAGAGACCCAGTACTTC; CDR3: CASSLPITGVEETQYF
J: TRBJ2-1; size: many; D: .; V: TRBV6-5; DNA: TGTGCCAGCAGTTACCGGGGGAGCTCCTACAATGAGCAGTTCTTC; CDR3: CASSYRGSSYNEQFF
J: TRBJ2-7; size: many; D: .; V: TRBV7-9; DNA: TGTGCCAGCAGCTTAGTCCCGCCCGAGCAGTACTTC; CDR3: CASSLVPPEQYF
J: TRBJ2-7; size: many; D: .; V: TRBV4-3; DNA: TGCGCCAGCAGCCAACGAAGGGGCGAGCAGTACTTC; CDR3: CASSQRRGEQYF
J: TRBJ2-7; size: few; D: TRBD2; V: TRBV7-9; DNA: TGTGCCAGCAGCACCCGGGGGGAAGAGCAGTACTTC; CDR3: CASSTRGEEQYF
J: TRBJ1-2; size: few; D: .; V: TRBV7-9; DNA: TGTGCCAGCAGGCAACCAGGGGAACGAGGTGGCTACACCTTC; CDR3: CASRQPGERGGYTF
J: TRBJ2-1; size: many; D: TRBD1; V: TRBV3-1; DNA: TGTGCCAGCAGCCCTACCGGGACAGCAGACAATGAGCAGTTCTTC; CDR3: CASSPTGTADNEQFF
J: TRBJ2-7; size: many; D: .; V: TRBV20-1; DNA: TGCAGTGCCTCCCCCGGACGGTACTACGAGCAGTACTTC; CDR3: CSASPGRYYEQYF
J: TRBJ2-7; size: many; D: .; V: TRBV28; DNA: TGTGCCAGCAGTTCCTATACAGACACCTACGAGCAGTACTTC; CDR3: CASSSYTDTYEQYF
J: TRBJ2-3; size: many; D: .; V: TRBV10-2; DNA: TGCGCCAGCAGTGCTTACTGGACAGATACGCAGTATTTT; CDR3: CASSAYWTDTQYF
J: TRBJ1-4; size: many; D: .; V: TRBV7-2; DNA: TGTGCCAGCAGCTCCCAAGTAGAGACGGGAGGAAAACTGTTTTTT; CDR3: CASSSQVETGGKLFF
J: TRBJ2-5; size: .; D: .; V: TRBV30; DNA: TGTGCCTGGAGTGGGGGGACCCAGTACTTC; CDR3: CAWSGGTQYF
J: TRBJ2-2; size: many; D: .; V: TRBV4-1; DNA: TGCGCCAGCAGCCAAGCCCACGGGAACGGGGAGCTGTTTTTT; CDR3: CASSQAHGNGELFF
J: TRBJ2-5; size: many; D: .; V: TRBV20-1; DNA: TGCAGTGCTAGAGATGGGCGAGCTCAAGAGACCCAGTACTTC; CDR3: CSARDGRAQETQYF
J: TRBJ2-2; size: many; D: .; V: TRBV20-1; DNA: TGCAGTGCAGAACAGGGATTTAACACCGGGGAGCTGTTTTTT; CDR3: CSAEQGFNTGELFF
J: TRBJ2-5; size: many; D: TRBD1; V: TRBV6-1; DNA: TGTGCCAGCCGTCCGTGGACAGGTCAAGAGACCCAGTACTTC; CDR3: CASRPWTGQETQYF
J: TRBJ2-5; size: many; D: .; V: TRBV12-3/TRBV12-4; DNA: TGTGCCAGCAGGGTCTCCGCGGACAGACAAGAGACCCAGTACTTC; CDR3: CASRVSADRQETQYF
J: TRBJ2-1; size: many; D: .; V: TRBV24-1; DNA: TGTGCCACCAGTGATTTGCCGGGAGTGGACAATGAGCAGTTCTTC; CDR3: CATSDLPGVDNEQFF
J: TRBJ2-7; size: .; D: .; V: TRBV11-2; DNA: TGTGCCAGCAGCCAAATTTACCTCTACGAGCAGTACTTC; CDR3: CASSQIYLYEQYF
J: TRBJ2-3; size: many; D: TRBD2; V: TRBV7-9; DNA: TGTGCCAGCAGCCGTCGGACTAGCGGGAGCTTCACAGATACGCAGTATTTT; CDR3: CASSRRTSGSFTDTQYF
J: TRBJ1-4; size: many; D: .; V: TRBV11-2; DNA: TGTGCCAGCAGCCCCCCGGGGTGGGACGAAAAACTGTTTTTT; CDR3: CASSPPGWDEKLFF
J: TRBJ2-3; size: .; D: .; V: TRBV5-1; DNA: TGCGCCAGCAGCTTGGTTGGGCGGCGACTTGGCACAGATACGCAGTATTTT; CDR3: CASSLVGRRLGTDTQYF
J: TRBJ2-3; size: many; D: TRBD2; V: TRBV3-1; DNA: TGTGCCAGCAGCCAAGATAGTGGGACTAGTCGTGCAGATACGCAGTATTTT; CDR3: CASSQDSGTSRADTQYF
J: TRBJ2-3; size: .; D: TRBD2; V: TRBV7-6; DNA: TGTGCCAGCAGCTTAGTACCTAGCGGGAGCACAGATACGCAGTATTTT; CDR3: CASSLVPSGSTDTQYF
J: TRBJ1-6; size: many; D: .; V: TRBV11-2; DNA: TGTGCCAGCAGCCCATACGGGGGTATTAATTCACCCCTCCACTTT; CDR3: CASSPYGGINSPLHF
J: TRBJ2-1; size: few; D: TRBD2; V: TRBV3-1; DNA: TGTGCCAGCAGCCAAGGCACACTAGCGATTGGAAATGAGCAGTTCTTC; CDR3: CASSQGTLAIGNEQFF
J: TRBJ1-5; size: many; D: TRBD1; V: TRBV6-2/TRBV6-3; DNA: TGTGCCAGCAGTTACAGCGTGACAGGGGGAAATCAGCCCCAGCATTTT; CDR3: CASSYSVTGGNQPQHF
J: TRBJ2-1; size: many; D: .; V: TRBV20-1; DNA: TGCAGTGCTAGAGATCAGGGCTCCTACAATGAGCAGTTCTTC; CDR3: CSARDQGSYNEQFF
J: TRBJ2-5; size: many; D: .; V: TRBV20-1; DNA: TGCAGTGCTAGAGAGGCAGGCCAAGGGGCCCAGTACTTC; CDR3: CSAREAGQGAQYF
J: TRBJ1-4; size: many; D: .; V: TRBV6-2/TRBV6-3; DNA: TGTGCCAGCACTACGAGGCGACTGCCGGGTGAAAAACTGTTTTTT; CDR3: CASTTRRLPGEKLFF
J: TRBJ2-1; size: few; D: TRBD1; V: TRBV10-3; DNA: TGTGCCATCAGTGATAATGACAGGGGGCCCTACAATGAGCAGTTCTTC; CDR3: CAISDNDRGPYNEQFF
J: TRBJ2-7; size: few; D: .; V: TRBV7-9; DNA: TGTGCCAGCAGCTTCCAAACGGTCTACGAGCAGTACTTC; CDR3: CASSFQTVYEQYF
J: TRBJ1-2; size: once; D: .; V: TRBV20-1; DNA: TGCAGTGCTAGAGATCTGGGCAGGGGCTATGGCTACACCTTC; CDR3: CSARDLGRGYGYTF
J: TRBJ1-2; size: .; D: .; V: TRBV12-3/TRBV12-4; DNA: TGTGCCAGCAGCCCTACAAAGGGTCCTATTGATGGCTACACCTTC; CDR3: CASSPTKGPIDGYTF
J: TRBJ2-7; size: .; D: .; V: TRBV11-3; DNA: TGTGCCAGCAGCCGGGGGACCTCGAGCGGGCAGTACTTC; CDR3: CASSRGTSSGQYF
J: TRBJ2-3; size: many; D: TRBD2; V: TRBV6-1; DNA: TGTGCCAGCAGCCCGGGACTATACATCACAGATACGCAGTATTTT; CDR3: CASSPGLYITDTQYF
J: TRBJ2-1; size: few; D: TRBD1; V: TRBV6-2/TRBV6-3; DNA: TGTGCCAGCAGTTCCCCCAACAACATCAGGGGGCGTAATGTAGGTGAGCAGTTCTTC; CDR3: CASSSPNNIRGRNVGEQFF
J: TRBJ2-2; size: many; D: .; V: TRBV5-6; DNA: TGTGCCAGCAGCTTCCCAGACGGCTACGGCCGGGAGCTGTTTTTT; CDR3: CASSFPDGYGRELFF
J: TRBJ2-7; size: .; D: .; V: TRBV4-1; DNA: TGCGCCAGCAGCCAAGATGCAGCCGGGGAGCCCACCTACGAGCAGTACTTC; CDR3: CASSQDAAGEPTYEQYF
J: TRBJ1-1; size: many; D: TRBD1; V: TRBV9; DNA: TGTGCCAGCAGCTTGGGACAGCCGGGTGAAGCTTTCTTT; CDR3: CASSLGQPGEAFF
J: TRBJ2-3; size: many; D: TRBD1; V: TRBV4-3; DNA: TGCGCCAGCAGCCCAAGGGAGGACAGGGGGACCACAGATACGCAGTATTTT; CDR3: CASSPREDRGTTDTQYF
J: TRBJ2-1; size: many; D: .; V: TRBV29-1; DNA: TGCAGCGTTGAAGGAACGGGCAGATACAATGAGCAGTTCTTC; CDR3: CSVEGTGRYNEQFF